Each of the 9 T cell receptor beta chains below was sequenced from the same sample in a study of cytomegalovirus exposure and HLA in healthy donors. 60 Vbeta and 13 Jbeta primers were used in PCR. Sequencing used immunoSEQ multiplex PCR; TCRdb keeps in-frame clones, though not all of them. The table shows under 150,000 clones, with around 85% occurring only once. The material sequenced was PBMCs. The receptor set was obtained from a man in his forties in good health and CMV-seropositive.

The V gene is TRBV6-5, the J gene TRBJ1-6, with TRBD1 identical over 10 bases. V shed 7 bases and J 7 bases; nucleotides not matched to a gene: 7. This CDR3 region has 15 residues. CDR1 is MNHEY, CDR2 SVGAGI, per germline. The CDR3 region is CASTRWDRGNSPLHF. Here the CDR3 DNA reads TGTGCCAGCACTCGATGGGACAGGGGAAATTCACCCCTCCACTTT.

This clone has more than one count but fewer than ten. This sample includes further DNA sequences coding for the same CDR3. The rearrangement links TRBV9 to TRBJ2-5, with 11 bases aligning to TRBD2. Per germline, CDR1 SGDLS and CDR2 YYNGEE. V was clipped by 3 bases and J by 4 bases; unmatched bases: 2. The CDR3 runs 14 residues. The CDR3 bases are TGTGCCAGCAGCGCCGGACTAGCGGGAGAGACCCAGTACTTC. Amino acid sequence: CASSAGLAGETQYF.

The J gene is TRBJ2-3, the V gene TRBV7-6; TRBD1 might be the D (6 bases). Germline V gene lookup returns CDR1 SGHVS and CDR2 FNYEAQ. Trimming removed 5 bases at V and 1 base at J, with 7 bases between. The CDR3 is 13 residues long. The CDR3 DNA follows: TGTGCCAGCAGCCGACAGGGCACAGATACGCAGTATTTT. This translates into CASSRQGTDTQYF. Variable domain in full (rest from reference TRBV7-6 and TRBJ2-3): GAGVSQSPRYKVTKRGQDVALRCDPISGHVSLYWYRQALGQGPEFLTYFNYEAQQDKSGLPNDRFSAERPEGSISTLTIQRTEQRDSAMYRCASSRQGTDTQYFGPGTRLTVL.

The chain couples TRBV30 to TRBJ1-4; 7 bases align to TRBD1. The CDR3 loop spans 12 amino acids. V dropped 4 bases and J dropped 10; count of bases not matched to a gene: 6. Germline CDR1 is GTSNPN and CDR2 is SVGIG (reference sequence). The CDR3 DNA follows: TGTGCCTGGAACACAGGGGTAGGAAAACTGTTTTTT. Its translation: CAWNTGVGKLFF.

V gene TRBV7-2 combines with J gene TRBJ1-1; 9 bases align to TRBD1. The CDR3 sequence is 13 residues long. Germline CDR1 is SGHTA and CDR2 is FQGNSA. V shed 8 bases, J shed 4 bases, and the junction held 5 bases outside the gene matches. The CDR3 DNA is TGTGCCAGCGGACAGGGGCTTCTCACTGAAGCTTTCTTT. As protein: CASGQGLLTEAFF.

The chain has TRBV18 and TRBJ2-1; TRBD1 agrees at 8 bases. The CDR3 is made up of 15 amino acids. V lost 4 bases to trimming and J lost 7 bases; unmatched junction nucleotides: 9. Germline V CDR1 and CDR2: KGHSH, LQKENI. The CDR3 region is CASSRAGQGGNEQFF. The CDR3 DNA reads as TGTGCCAGCTCACGAGCTGGACAGGGCGGGAATGAGCAGTTCTTC.

The chain is built from TRBV7-6 and TRBJ2-6, with D tentatively TRBD1 (5 bases). Germline assignment: CDR1 SGHVS and CDR2 FNYEAQ. V was trimmed by 1 base and J by 4 bases, leaving 17 bases between them. CDR3 length: 18 amino acids. The CDR3 here is CASSLEVARASGANVLTF. The CDR3 region has the DNA TGTGCCAGCAGCTTAGAAGTGGCCAGGGCATCCGGGGCCAACGTCCTGACTTTC.

V gene TRBV9 combines with J gene TRBJ2-7; 7 bases are a match to TRBD2. Unmatched junction bases numbered 4, after V lost 4 bases and J lost 6 bases. Germline values: CDR1 SGDLS, CDR2 YYNGEE. The CDR3 is 12 residues long. CDR3 in amino acids: CASSPRGVEQYF. Written as DNA, the CDR3 is TGTGCCAGCAGCCCCCGGGGGGTCGAGCAGTACTTC. Looking up the rest from reference TRBV9 and TRBJ2-7 gives the full variable domain: DSGVTQTPKHLITATGQRVTLRCSPRSGDLSVYWYQQSLDQGLQFLIQYYNGEERAKGNILERFSAQQFPDLHSELNLSSLELGDSALYFCASSPRGVEQYFGPGTRLTVT.

The chain carries TRBV7-6 and TRBJ1-3; TRBD1 matches 8 bases. Trimming took 5 bases from V and 7 from J; bases not matched to a gene: 13. This CDR3 region has 16 residues. The germline CDR1 and CDR2 sequences are SGHVS and FNYEAQ. The CDR3 sequence is CASSPGTGLNGNTIYF. CDR3 nucleotide sequence: TGTGCCAGCAGCCCCGGGACAGGCCTCAACGGGAACACCATATATTTT.